This T cell receptor (beta chain) was sequenced in a study of siplizumab effects on memory and regulatory T cells. Regarding this clone: Its target is not known.

The CDR3 covers 14 residues. With 2 bases removed from V and 0 bases from J, the gap between germline ends came to 7 bases. Germline V gene sequence: CDR1 SEHNR, CDR2 FQNEAQ (reference sequence). Here immunoSEQ multiplex PCR was the method, and the copy in TCRdb shows in-frame clones only, minus some. The sample consists of around 100,000 clones, over 90% of them appearing once. Study-wide findings and caveats: Siplizumab produced a significant reduction in alloreactive sequences that were traceable to unstimulated CD4+ memory cells. Suppressive capability of dividing Tregs from siplizumab cultures went unverified. The average Treg-derived proportion among mappable alloreactive CD4+ clones was 65% to 80% with siplizumab versus about 27% in controls.

Sample: Tregs sorted from blood. This TCR derives from a human donor in good health. The rearrangement joins TRBV7-9 to TRBJ1-1; D unclear. As DNA, the CDR3 is TGTGCCAGCAGCTTACACAGCCTGAACACTGAAGCTTTCTTT. As protein: CASSLHSLNTEAFF. Variable domain in full (rest from reference TRBV7-9 and TRBJ1-1): DTGVSQNPRHKITKRGQNVTFRCDPISEHNRLYWYRQTLGQGPEFLTYFQNEAQLEKSRLLSDRFSAERPKGSFSTLEIQRTEQGDSAMYLCASSLHSLNTEAFFGQGTRLTVV.